The 10 T cell receptor beta chains in this list originate from one sample, sequenced in a study of metastatic and nonmetastatic thyroid tumors. Nobody among the patients had been given any treatment before thyroid surgery. Via MiXCR, TCRdb re-called the PCR reads. The sample yields 2,000 to 2,500 clones, roughly 11% seen once. The specimen sequenced was tumor tissue. The receptors derive from a female donor with papillary thyroid cancer or a benign thyroid nodule (not recorded which). Some clones in this sample may be carry-over from other donors' samples.

This clone was picked up many times. The rearrangement joins TRBV7-6 to TRBJ1-1; D ambiguous. The germline V gene has CDR1 SGHVS and CDR2 FNYEAQ. The CDR3 spans 15 residues. V was shortened by 4 bases and J by 4 bases, with 16 bases between the two germline ends. The CDR3 region is CASSSRAIEGTEAFF. CDR3 sequence (DNA): TGTGCCAGCAGCTCCCGGGCCATTGAGGGCACTGAAGCTTTCTTT. The variable domain in full, with the rest retrieved from reference TRBV7-6 and TRBJ1-1, is GAGVSQSPRYKVTKRGQDVALRCDPISGHVSLYWYRQALGQGPEFLTYFNYEAQQDKSGLPNDRFSAERPEGSISTLTIQRTEQRDSAMYRCASSSRAIEGTEAFFGQGTRLTVV.

In its sample, this clone is medium-sized (0.01 to 0.1%). V usage is TRBV7-2 and J usage is TRBJ2-3; a possible D gene is TRBD2 (7 bases). The length of the CDR3 is 15 residues. V dropped 1 base and J dropped 7 bases, with 15 bases sitting between them. Germline V gene data show CDR1 as SGHTA and CDR2 as FQGNSA. DNA of the CDR3: TGTGCCAGCAGCTTAGTAGGGGGGGACGGTAATACGCAGTATTTT. This gives the protein CASSLVGGDGNTQYF. The full variable domain, its missing parts supplied by reference TRBV7-2 and TRBJ2-3, is GAGVSQSPSNKVTEKGKDVELRCDPISGHTALYWYRQSLGQGLEFLIYFQGNSAPDKSGLPSDRFSAERTGGSVSTLTIQRTQQEDSAVYLCASSLVGGDGNTQYFGPGTRLTVL.

This clone was observed at least ten times. The V call is TRBV20-1, the J call TRBJ2-3, with 12 bases aligning to TRBD1. CDR1 DFQATT and CDR2 SNEGSKA come from the germline V gene (reference sequence). The CDR3 runs to 16 residues. V shed 0 bases, J shed 9 bases, and the junction held 10 bases outside the gene matches. For the CDR3, the DNA is TGCAGTGCTAGAGATGAAGGGACAGGGGGCGGCCAGACGCAGTATTTT. This sequence encodes CSARDEGTGGGQTQYF.

In its sample, this clone is medium-sized (0.01 to 0.1%). The genes are TRBV10-3 and TRBJ1-3, with D tentatively TRBD1 (5 bases). CDR1 is ENHRY and CDR2 is SYGVKD in the germline V gene. Trimming shortened V by 4 bases and J by 8 bases, and 12 bases separated the two germline ends. This CDR3 comprises 13 residues. The CDR3, as DNA: TGTGCCATCAGTGCCTCCCAGGGTGACACCATATATTTT. This gives the protein CAISASQGDTIYF.

This clone was picked up a small number of times. V is TRBV7-3 and J is TRBJ2-3; 10 bases match TRBD2. The CDR3 contains 15 residues. Per germline, CDR1 SGHTA and CDR2 FQGTGA. J lost 6 bases, V lost 6 bases, and 9 bases had no gene match. The CDR3 region has the DNA TGTGCCAGCAGTTCCGGAGCGGGGGGGTGGGATACGCAGTATTTT. The encoded protein is CASSSGAGGWDTQYF.

By sample share, this clone is medium-sized. The genes are TRBV10-3 and TRBJ1-1; tentative D call: TRBD1 (5 bases). CDR3 length equals 14 residues. V lost 3 bases and J 2 bases, leaving 10 bases between the germline ends. The germline V gene encodes CDR1 ENHRY and CDR2 SYGVKD. In DNA form, the CDR3 reads TGTGCCATCAGTGATGGGGGGTATAACACTGAAGCTTTCTTT. As protein: CAISDGGYNTEAFF.

Notes on this clone: A much larger clone sits a single nucleotide away, making a read error possible. The J gene is TRBJ2-5, the V gene TRBV19; no reliable D call. Germline loops: CDR1 LNHDA, CDR2 SQIVND (reference sequence). CDR3 length: 14 amino acids. The CDR3 DNA is TGTGCCAGTACCCCGCTTCCGGTTCAAGGGACCCAGTACTTC. It translates to CASTPLPVQGTQYF.

This clone is large. The CDR3 DNA reads TGTGCCAGCAGTTACTCCGGCTATGGCTACACCTTC. It translates to CASSYSGYGYTF. The chain carries TRBV6-5 and TRBJ1-2; D gene uncertain. Germline CDR1 reads MNHEY; CDR2 reads SVGAGI. The CDR3 covers 12 residues. With 0 bases removed from V and 4 bases from J, the gap between germline ends came to 3 bases.

The chain combines TRBV6-4 with TRBJ1-6; 9 bases align to TRBD1. With 2 bases clipped from V and 7 bases from J, the junction kept 3 bases outside the gene matches. Germline V gene sequence: CDR1 MRHNA, CDR2 SNTAGT. The CDR3 is 15 amino acids. This CDR3 is CASSDPGTGNSPLHF. In DNA, the CDR3 is TGTGCCAGCAGTGACCCCGGGACAGGGAATTCACCCCTCCACTTT.

The chain recombines TRBV20-1 with TRBJ2-3; 7 bases agree with TRBD1. The CDR3 loop spans 13 amino acids. Germline V gene sequence: CDR1 DFQATT, CDR2 SNEGSKA (reference sequence). The CDR3 here is CRLGQVGKDTQYF. In DNA form, the CDR3 reads TGCAGACTCGGACAGGTAGGAAAAGATACGCAGTATTTT.